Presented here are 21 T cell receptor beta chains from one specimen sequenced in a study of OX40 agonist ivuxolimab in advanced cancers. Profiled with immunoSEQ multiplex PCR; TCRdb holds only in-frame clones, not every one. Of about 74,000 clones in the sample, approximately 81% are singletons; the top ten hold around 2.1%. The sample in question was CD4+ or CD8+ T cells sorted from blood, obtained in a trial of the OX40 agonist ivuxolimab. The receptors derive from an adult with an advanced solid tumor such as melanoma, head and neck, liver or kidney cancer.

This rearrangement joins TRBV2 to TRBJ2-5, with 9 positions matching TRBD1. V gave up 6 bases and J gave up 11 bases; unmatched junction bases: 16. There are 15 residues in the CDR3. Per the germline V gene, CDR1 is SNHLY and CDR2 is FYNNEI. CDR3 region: CASSLGRTGAPQQYF. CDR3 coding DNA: TGTGCCAGCAGCCTAGGGCGGACAGGGGCCCCCCAGCAGTACTTC. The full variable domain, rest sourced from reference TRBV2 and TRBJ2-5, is EPEVTQTPSHQVTQMGQEVILRCVPISNHLYFYWYRQILGQKVEFLVSFYNNEISEKSEIFDDQFSVERPDGSNFTLKIRSTKLEDSAMYFCASSLGRTGAPQQYFGPGTRLLVL.

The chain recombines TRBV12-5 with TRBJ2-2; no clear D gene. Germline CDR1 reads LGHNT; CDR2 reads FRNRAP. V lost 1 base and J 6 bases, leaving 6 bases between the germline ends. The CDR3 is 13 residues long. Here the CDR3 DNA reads TGTGCTAGTGGTTTGGGAGTTTCCGGGGAGCTGTTTTTT. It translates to CASGLGVSGELFF.

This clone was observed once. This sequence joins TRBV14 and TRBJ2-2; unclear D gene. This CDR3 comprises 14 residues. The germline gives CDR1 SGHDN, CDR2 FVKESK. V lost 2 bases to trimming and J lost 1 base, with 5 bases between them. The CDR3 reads CASSQTGNTGELFF. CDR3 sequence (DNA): TGTGCCAGCAGCCAAACGGGGAACACCGGGGAGCTGTTTTTT.

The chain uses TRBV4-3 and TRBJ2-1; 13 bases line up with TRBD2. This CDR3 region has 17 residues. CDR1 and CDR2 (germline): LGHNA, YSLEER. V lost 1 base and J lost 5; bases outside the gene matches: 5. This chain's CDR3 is CASSQVIGLAGDNEQFF. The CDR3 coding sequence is TGCGCCAGCAGCCAAGTGATCGGACTAGCGGGGGACAATGAGCAGTTCTTC.

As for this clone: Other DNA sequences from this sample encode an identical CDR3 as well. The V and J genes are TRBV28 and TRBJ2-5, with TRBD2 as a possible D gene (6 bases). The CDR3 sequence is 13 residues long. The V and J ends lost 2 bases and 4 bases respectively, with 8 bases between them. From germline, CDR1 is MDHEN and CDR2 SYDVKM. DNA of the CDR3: TGTGCCAGCAGTTTACCCGGGAGAGAGACCCAGTACTTC. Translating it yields CASSLPGRETQYF. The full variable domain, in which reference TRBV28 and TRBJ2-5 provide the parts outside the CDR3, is DVKVTQSSRYLVKRTGEKVFLECVQDMDHENMFWYRQDPGLGLRLIYFSYDVKMKEKGDIPEGYSVSREKKERFSLILESASTNQTSMYLCASSLPGRETQYFGPGTRLLVL.

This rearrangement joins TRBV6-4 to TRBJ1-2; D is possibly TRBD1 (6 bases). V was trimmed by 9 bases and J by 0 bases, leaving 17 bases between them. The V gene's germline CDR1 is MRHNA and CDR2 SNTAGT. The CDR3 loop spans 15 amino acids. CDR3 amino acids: CARVLGGEANYGYTF. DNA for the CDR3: TGTGCCAGGGTTCTGGGGGGCGAGGCTAACTATGGCTACACCTTC.

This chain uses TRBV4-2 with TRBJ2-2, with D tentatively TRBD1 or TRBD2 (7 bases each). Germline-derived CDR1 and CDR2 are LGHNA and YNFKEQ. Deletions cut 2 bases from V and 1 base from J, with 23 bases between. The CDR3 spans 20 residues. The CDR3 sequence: CASSQQGGPRGGGNTGELFF. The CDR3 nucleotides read TGTGCCAGCAGCCAACAAGGGGGCCCGCGGGGCGGGGGGAACACCGGGGAGCTGTTTTTT.

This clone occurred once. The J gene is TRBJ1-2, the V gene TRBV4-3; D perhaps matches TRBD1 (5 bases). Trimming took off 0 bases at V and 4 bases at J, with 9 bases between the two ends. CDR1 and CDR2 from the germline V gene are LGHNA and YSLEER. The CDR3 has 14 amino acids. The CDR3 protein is CASSQEGRTYGYTF. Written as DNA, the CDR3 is TGCGCCAGCAGCCAAGAGGGACGGACCTATGGCTACACCTTC.

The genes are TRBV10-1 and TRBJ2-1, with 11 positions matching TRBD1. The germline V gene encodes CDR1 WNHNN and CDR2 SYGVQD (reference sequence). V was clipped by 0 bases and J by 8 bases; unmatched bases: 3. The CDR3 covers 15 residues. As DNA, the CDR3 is TGCGCCAGCAGTGAGTCGGGACAGGGGGGCTATGAGCAGTTCTTC. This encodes CASSESGQGGYEQFF.

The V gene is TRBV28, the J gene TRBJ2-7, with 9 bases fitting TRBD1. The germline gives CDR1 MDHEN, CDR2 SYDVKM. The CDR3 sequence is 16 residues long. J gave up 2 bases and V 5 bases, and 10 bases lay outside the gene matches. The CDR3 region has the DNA TGTGCCAGCAGTCCTTACGGGACAGGGAATACCTACGAGCAGTACTTC. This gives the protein CASSPYGTGNTYEQYF.

In DNA, the CDR3 is TGTGCCAGCAGCCGACCGGGAGCCAGATCCTACGAGCAGTACTTC. It encodes CASSRPGARSYEQYF. The chain links TRBV7-2 to TRBJ2-7, with a weak D call TRBD2 (6 bases). CDR3 length: 15 amino acids. Trimming removed 5 bases at V and 1 base at J, with 15 bases between. Germline assignment: CDR1 SGHTA and CDR2 FQGNSA.

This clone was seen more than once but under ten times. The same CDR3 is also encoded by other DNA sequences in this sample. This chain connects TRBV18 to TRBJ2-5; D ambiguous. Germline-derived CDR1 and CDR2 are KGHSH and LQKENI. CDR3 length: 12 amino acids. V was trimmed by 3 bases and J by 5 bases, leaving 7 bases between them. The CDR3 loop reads CASSPERETQYF. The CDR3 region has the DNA TGTGCCAGCTCACCCGAAAGGGAGACCCAGTACTTC.

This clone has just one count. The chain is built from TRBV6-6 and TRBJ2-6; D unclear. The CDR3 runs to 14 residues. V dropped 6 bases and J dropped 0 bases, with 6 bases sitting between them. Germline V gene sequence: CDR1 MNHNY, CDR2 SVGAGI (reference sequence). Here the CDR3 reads CASSGDSGANVLTF. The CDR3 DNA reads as TGTGCCAGCAGCGGAGACTCTGGGGCCAACGTCCTGACTTTC.

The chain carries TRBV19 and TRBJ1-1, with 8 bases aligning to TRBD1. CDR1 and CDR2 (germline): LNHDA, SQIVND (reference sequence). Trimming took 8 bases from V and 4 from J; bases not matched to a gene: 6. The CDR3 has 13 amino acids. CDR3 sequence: CASSQGAFTEAFF. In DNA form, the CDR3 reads TGTGCCAGTTCGCAGGGGGCTTTCACTGAAGCTTTCTTT.

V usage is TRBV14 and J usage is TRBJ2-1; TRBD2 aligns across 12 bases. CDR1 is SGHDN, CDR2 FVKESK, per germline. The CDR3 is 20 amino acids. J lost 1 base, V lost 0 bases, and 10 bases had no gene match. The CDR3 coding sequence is TGTGCCAGCAGCCAAGAAAGTGGGCTAGCGGGAGGGTTGTCCTACAATGAGCAGTTCTTC. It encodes CASSQESGLAGGLSYNEQFF. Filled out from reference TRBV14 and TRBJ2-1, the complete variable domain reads EAGVTQFPSHSVIEKGQTVTLRCDPISGHDNLYWYRRVMGKEIKFLLHFVKESKQDESGMPNNRFLAERTGGTYSTLKVQPAELEDSGVYFCASSQESGLAGGLSYNEQFFGPGTRLTVL.

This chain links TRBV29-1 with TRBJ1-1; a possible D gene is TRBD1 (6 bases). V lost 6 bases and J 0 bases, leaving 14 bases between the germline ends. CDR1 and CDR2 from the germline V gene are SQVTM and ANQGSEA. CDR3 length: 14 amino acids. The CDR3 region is CSVELGAMNTEAFF. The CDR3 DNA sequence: TGCAGCGTCGAGTTGGGGGCCATGAACACTGAAGCTTTCTTT.

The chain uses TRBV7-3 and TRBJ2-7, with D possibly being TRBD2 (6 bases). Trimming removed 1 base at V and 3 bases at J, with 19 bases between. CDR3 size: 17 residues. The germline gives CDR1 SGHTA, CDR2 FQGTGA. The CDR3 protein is CASSLKTSPRGDYEQYF. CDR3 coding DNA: TGTGCCAGCAGCTTAAAAACTAGCCCGAGAGGGGACTACGAGCAGTACTTC. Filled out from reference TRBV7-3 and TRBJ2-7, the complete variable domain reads GAGVSQTPSNKVTEKGKYVELRCDPISGHTALYWYRQSLGQGPEFLIYFQGTGAADDSGLPNDRFFAVRPEGSVSTLKIQRTERGDSAVYLCASSLKTSPRGDYEQYFGPGTRLTVT.

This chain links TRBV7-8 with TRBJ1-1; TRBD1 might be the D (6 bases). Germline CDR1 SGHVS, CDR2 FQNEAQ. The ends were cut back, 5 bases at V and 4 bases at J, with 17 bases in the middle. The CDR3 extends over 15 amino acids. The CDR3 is CASSRIGGVGTEAFF. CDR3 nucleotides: TGTGCCAGCAGCCGCATAGGGGGGGTTGGCACTGAAGCTTTCTTT.

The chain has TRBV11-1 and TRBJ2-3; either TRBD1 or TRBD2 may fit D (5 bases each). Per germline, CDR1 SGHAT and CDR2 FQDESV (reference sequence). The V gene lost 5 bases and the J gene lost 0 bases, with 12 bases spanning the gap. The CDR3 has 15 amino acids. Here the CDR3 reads CASSLRWGSTDTQYF. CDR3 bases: TGTGCCAGCAGCCTCCGATGGGGGAGCACAGATACGCAGTATTTT.

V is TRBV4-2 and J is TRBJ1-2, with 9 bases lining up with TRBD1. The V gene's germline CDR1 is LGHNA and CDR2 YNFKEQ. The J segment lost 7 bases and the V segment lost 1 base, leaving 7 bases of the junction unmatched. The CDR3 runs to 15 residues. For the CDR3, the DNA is TGTGCCAGCAGCCAAGTGAAAGGACAGGGGAGTGGCTACACCTTC. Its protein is CASSQVKGQGSGYTF.

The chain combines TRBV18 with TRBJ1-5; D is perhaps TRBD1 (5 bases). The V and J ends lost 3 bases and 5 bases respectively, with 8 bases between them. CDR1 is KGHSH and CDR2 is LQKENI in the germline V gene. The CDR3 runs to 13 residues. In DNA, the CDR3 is TGTGCCAGCTCACCGGGGGAGGATCAGCCCCAGCATTTT. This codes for CASSPGEDQPQHF.